The following is a T cell receptor (beta chain) sequence with its context. Its antigen remains unidentified. Both about-4-week and about-12-week second-dose recipients were combined. Repertoires were generated with immunoSEQ multiplex PCR, while TCRdb's copy carries only in-frame clones and drops some. The data contain approximately 110,000 clones, around 88% of them singletons. Trimming took 1 base from V and 4 from J, leaving 10 bases between them. The germline gives CDR1 LGHNA, CDR2 YNFKEQ. The CDR3 has 15 residues. This entry is derived from a study of T cell responses to AZD1222 COVID-19 vaccine. Points from the study as a whole: Clonal diversity was possibly underestimated, and the donors were mostly white British, with more females. Reports indicate that nearly half of spike-specific TCRs are directed at unmutated variant regions.

This chain connects TRBV4-2 to TRBJ2-2, with a weak D call TRBD2 (5 bases). The sequencing here drew on peripheral blood, taken 28 days after the second AZD1222 dose. The TCR was taken from an adult who received the AZD1222 COVID-19 vaccine. The CDR3 DNA reads TGTGCCAGCAGCCAAGTTAGCCTAGCCACCGGGGAGCTGTTTTTT. The encoded protein is CASSQVSLATGELFF.